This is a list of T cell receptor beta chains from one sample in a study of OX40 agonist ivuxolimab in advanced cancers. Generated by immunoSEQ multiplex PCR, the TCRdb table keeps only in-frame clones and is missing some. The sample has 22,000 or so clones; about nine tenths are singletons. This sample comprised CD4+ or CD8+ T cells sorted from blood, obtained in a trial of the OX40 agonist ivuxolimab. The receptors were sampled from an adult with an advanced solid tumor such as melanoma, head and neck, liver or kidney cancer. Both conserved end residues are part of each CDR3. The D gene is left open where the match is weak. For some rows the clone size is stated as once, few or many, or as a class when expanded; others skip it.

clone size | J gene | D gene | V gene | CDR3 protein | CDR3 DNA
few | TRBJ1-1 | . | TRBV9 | CASSLGGRTEAFF | TGTGCCAGCAGCCTGGGGGGACGAACTGAAGCTTTCTTT
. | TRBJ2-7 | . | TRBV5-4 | CASSLTGFNEQYF | TGTGCCAGCAGCTTGACAGGTTTTAACGAGCAGTACTTC
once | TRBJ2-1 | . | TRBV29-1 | CSVRFSEQFF | TGCAGCGTCCGCTTCTCCGAGCAGTTCTTC
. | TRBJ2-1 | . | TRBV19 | CASSFHNEQFF | TGTGCCAGTAGTTTCCACAATGAGCAGTTCTTC
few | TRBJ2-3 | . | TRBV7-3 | CASSSDATDTQYF | TGTGCCAGTTCTAGCGATGCTACAGATACGCAGTATTTT
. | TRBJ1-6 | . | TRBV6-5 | CASSDRWSNSPLHF | TGTGCCAGCAGTGATCGGTGGAGTAATTCACCCCTCCACTTT
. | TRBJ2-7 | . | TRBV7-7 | CASSLRLDYEQYF | TGTGCCAGCAGCTTACGGCTAGACTACGAGCAGTACTTC
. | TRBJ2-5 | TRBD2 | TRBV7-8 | CASSLALGLLKETQYF | TGTGCCAGCAGCTTAGCGCTGGGACTATTAAAAGAGACCCAGTACTTC
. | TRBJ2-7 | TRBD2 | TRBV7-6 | CASSYQTSGGEQYF | TGTGCCAGCAGCTATCAGACTAGCGGGGGAGAGCAGTACTTC
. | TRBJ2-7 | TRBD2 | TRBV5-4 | CASSPVLGTSGKNEQYF | TGTGCCAGCAGTCCGGTGTTGGGGACTAGCGGGAAAAACGAGCAGTACTTC
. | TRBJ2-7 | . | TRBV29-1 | CSVESSYEQYF | TGCAGCGTTGAAAGCTCCTACGAGCAGTACTTC
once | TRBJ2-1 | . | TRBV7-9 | CASSPPSVGSYNEQFF | TGTGCCAGCAGCCCCCCTAGCGTTGGGTCCTACAATGAGCAGTTCTTC
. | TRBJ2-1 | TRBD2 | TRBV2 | CAIRGEGGEQFF | TGTGCCATCCGGGGGGAGGGTGGTGAGCAGTTCTTC
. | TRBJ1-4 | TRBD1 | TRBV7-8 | CASSPPGQPTTNEKLFF | TGTGCCAGCAGCCCGCCGGGACAGCCGACCACTAATGAAAAACTGTTTTTT
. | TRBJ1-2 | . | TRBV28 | CASSLGESGYGYTF | TGTGCCAGCAGTTTAGGGGAATCGGGCTATGGCTACACCTTC
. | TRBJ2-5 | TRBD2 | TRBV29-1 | CSVDGLAGGVVETQYF | TGCAGCGTTGACGGACTAGCGGGGGGAGTTGTGGAGACCCAGTACTTC
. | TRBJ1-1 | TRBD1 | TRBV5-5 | CASSRTGVNTEAFF | TGTGCCAGCAGCCGGACAGGGGTGAACACTGAAGCTTTCTTT
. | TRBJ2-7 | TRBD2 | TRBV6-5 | CASSYGVAGNYEQYF | TGTGCCAGCAGTTACGGAGTAGCGGGAAACTACGAGCAGTACTTC
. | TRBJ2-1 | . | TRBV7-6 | CASSLTAAGMSNEQFF | TGTGCCAGCAGCTTAACGGCCGCGGGAATGAGTAATGAGCAGTTCTTC
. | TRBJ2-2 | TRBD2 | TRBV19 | CASSIELAGTGELFF | TGTGCCAGTAGTATAGAGCTAGCGGGCACCGGGGAGCTGTTTTTT
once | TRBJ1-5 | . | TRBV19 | CASSGQSYQPQHF | TGTGCCAGCAGTGGACAGTCTTATCAGCCCCAGCATTTT
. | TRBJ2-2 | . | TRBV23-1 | CASSQSTRGWTGELFF | TGCGCCAGCAGTCAATCGACTAGGGGGTGGACCGGGGAGCTGTTTTTT
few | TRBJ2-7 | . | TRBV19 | CASRGQTYEQYF | TGTGCCAGTAGGGGACAAACCTACGAGCAGTACTTC
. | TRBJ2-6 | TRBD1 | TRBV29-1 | CSVVGTGGFGANVLTF | TGCAGCGTTGTGGGGACAGGGGGCTTTGGGGCCAACGTCCTGACTTTC
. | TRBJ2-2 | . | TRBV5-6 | CASSLIPQVNTGELFF | TGTGCCAGCAGCTTGATACCACAGGTGAACACCGGGGAGCTGTTTTTT
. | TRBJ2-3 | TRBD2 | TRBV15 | CATSREQREGMADTQYF | TGTGCCACCAGCAGAGAACAGCGGGAGGGAATGGCAGATACGCAGTATTTT
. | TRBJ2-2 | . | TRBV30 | CAWSDSGGELFF | TGTGCCTGGAGTGATTCTGGGGGGGAGCTGTTTTTT
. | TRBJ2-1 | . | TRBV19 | CASSISRNNEQFF | TGTGCCAGTAGTATAAGCCGGAACAATGAGCAGTTCTTC
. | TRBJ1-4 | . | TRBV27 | CASSLVSWGEKLFF | TGTGCCAGCAGTTTAGTCAGTTGGGGGGAAAAACTGTTTTTT
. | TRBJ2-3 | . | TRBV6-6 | CASSYGQGGDTQYF | TGTGCCAGCAGTTACGGGCAGGGAGGAGATACGCAGTATTTT
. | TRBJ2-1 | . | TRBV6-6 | CASSYSWESSYNEQFF | TGTGCCAGCAGTTACTCTTGGGAGAGCTCCTACAATGAGCAGTTCTTC
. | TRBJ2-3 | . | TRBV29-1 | CSVEDLEDTQYF | TGCAGCGTTGAAGATCTTGAGGATACGCAGTATTTT
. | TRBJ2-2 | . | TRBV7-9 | CASSLGSGELFF | TGTGCCAGCAGCTTAGGGTCCGGGGAGCTGTTTTTT
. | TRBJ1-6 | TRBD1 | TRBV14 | CASSWTGAYNSPLHF | TGTGCCAGCAGTTGGACAGGGGCCTATAATTCACCCCTCCACTTT
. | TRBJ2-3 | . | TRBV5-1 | CASSLEGQYTDTQYF | TGCGCCAGCAGCTTGGAAGGACAGTACACAGATACGCAGTATTTT
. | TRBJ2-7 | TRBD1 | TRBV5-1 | CASNLDRGNYEQYF | TGCGCCAGTAATCTCGACAGGGGGAACTACGAGCAGTACTTC
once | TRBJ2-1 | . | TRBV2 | CASSVDGYYNEQFF | TGTGCCAGCAGTGTTGACGGATACTACAATGAGCAGTTCTTC
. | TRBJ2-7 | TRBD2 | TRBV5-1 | CASSYGGYEQYF | TGCGCCAGCAGCTACGGGGGGTACGAGCAGTACTTC